These 5 T cell receptor beta chains were all obtained from the same sample, sequenced in a study of T cells after yellow fever vaccination. Using its own MiXCR run on the 5' RACE reads, TCRdb lists one record per CDR3 protein. The sample has approximately 300,000 distinct CDR3 sequences, 6.8% seen once. The sequenced sample was PBMCs, obtained roughly seven weeks after the first yellow fever vaccination. Receptor source: a man aged 18 to 29 who received the YFV17D yellow fever vaccine.

This chain connects TRBV30 to TRBJ2-2, with 9 bases identical to TRBD1. There are 17 residues in the CDR3. Trimming cost V 2 bases and J 5 bases; bases outside gene matches: 12. CDR1 is GTSNPN, CDR2 SVGIG, per germline (reference sequence). The CDR3 coding sequence is TGTGCCTGGAGTTCCACCGGGACAGGGTTCTATACCGGGGAGCTGTTTTTT. Its translation is CAWSSTGTGFYTGELFF.

The chain uses TRBV12-3 or TRBV12-4 and TRBJ2-3; 8 bases are shared with TRBD2. This CDR3 has 16 residues. Trimming removed 3 bases from V and 0 bases from J; junction bases left unmatched: 5. This CDR3 is CASSFGGGVSTDTQYF. The CDR3 region has the DNA TGTGCCAGCAGTTTCGGGGGGGGCGTCAGCACAGATACGCAGTATTTT.

This clonotype was found a few times. CDR3 region: CASSLYGDSMNTEAFF. For the CDR3, the DNA is TGTGCCAGCAGCTTATATGGTGACAGCATGAACACTGAAGCTTTCTTT. V usage is TRBV7-9 and J usage is TRBJ1-1; possible D gene TRBD1, 5 bases. This CDR3 is 16 amino acids long. V dropped 2 bases and J dropped 0 bases, with 13 bases sitting between them. Germline V lookup: CDR1 SEHNR, CDR2 FQNEAQ (reference sequence). The full variable domain, its missing parts supplied by reference TRBV7-9 and TRBJ1-1, is DTGVSQNPRHKITKRGQNVTFRCDPISEHNRLYWYRQTLGQGPEFLTYFQNEAQLEKSRLLSDRFSAERPKGSFSTLEIQRTEQGDSAMYLCASSLYGDSMNTEAFFGQGTRLTVV.

Ten or more counts support this clonotype. The chain employs TRBV12-3 or TRBV12-4 and TRBJ2-4; D gene ambiguous. The CDR3 totals 14 residues. Trimming took 3 bases from V and 1 from J, leaving 7 bases between them. This chain's CDR3 is CASSFDSAKNIQYF. The CDR3 DNA sequence: TGTGCCAGCAGTTTTGATTCGGCCAAAAACATTCAGTACTTC.

This clonotype was seen a handful of times. The gene calls are TRBV20-1 and TRBJ2-1; 7 bases line up with TRBD1. The CDR3 has 16 amino acids. Germline lookup yields CDR1 DFQATT and CDR2 SNEGSKA (reference sequence). Losses at the gene ends were 6 bases for V and 2 bases for J; bases not matched to a gene: 13. CDR3: CSARNPTGATYNEQFF. The CDR3, as DNA: TGCAGTGCCAGAAACCCTACAGGGGCCACCTACAATGAGCAGTTCTTC.